This T cell receptor beta chain is from a study of CD8 T cells in Susac syndrome. This CDR3 spans 13 amino acids. V trimming: 1 base; J trimming: 3 bases; junction bases outside the gene matches: 3. The germline V gene has CDR1 GTSNPN and CDR2 SVGIG (reference sequence). cDNA came from about 0.5 to 1 ug RNA primed by random hexamers. TCRdb re-called the immunoSEQ multiplex PCR reads through MiXCR, storing one row per CDR3 protein. The sample records some 180,000 distinct CDR3 sequences, around 94% being singletons. The receptor was derived from a human donor with Susac syndrome. The V and J genes are TRBV30 and TRBJ2-7; TRBD2 aligns across 7 bases. Sequencing used CD4+ T cells from PBMCs. This CDR3 is CAWSGEGFYEQYF. The CDR3 DNA is TGTGCCTGGAGTGGGGAGGGGTTCTACGAGCAGTACTTC.